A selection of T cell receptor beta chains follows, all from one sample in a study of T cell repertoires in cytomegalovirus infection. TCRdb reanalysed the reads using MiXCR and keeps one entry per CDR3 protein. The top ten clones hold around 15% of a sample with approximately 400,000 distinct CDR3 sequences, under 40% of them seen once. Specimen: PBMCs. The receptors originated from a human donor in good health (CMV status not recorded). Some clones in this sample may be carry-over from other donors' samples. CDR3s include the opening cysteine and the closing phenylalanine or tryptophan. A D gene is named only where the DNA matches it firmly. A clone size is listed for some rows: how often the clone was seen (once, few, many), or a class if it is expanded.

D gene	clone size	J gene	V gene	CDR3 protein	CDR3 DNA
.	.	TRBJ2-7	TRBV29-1	CSVEGRSYEQYF	TGCAGCGTTGAGGGCAGATCCTACGAGCAGTACTTC
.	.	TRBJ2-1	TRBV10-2	CASSDIGFEQFF	TGCGCCAGCAGTGACATTGGCTTCGAGCAGTTCTTC
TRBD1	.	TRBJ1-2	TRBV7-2	CASSFWGGQGGGDGYTF	TGTGCCAGCAGCTTCTGGGGGGGACAGGGGGGTGGAGATGGCTACACCTTC
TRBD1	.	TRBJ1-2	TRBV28	CASRIPIPGQIGYGYTF	TGTGCCAGCAGGATTCCAATCCCGGGACAGATAGGCTATGGCTACACCTTC
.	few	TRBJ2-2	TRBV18	CASSPPQGADTGELFF	TGTGCCAGCTCACCACCCCAGGGAGCCGACACCGGGGAGCTGTTTTTT
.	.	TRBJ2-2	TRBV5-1	CASRWRLNTGELFF	TGCGCCAGCAGGTGGAGGTTGAACACCGGGGAGCTGTTTTTT
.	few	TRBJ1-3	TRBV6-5	CASRAPWAGNTIYF	TGTGCCAGCAGAGCCCCCTGGGCTGGAAACACCATATATTTT
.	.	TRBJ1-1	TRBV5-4	CASSPMTGYTEAFF	TGTGCCAGCAGCCCGATGACAGGATACACTGAAGCTTTCTTT
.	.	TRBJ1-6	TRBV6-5	CASKGGSYNSPLHF	TGTGCCAGCAAGGGGGGCTCCTATAATTCACCCCTCCACTTT
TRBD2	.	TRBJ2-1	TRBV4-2	CASSLTGLTSGDSSYNEQFF	TGTGCCAGCAGCCTAACAGGGTTGACTAGCGGGGACAGCTCCTACAATGAGCAGTTCTTC
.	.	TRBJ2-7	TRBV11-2	CASSLSPGTAFIGQYF	TGTGCCAGCAGCTTGTCACCCGGGACGGCTTTTATCGGGCAGTACTTC
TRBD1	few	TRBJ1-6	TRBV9	CASSVTQGANSPLHF	TGTGCCAGCAGCGTAACACAGGGGGCTAATTCACCCCTCCACTTT
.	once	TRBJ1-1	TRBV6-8	CASSPPGGRLRAFF	TGTGCCAGCAGTCCACCCGGGGGGCGGCTCAGGGCTTTCTTT
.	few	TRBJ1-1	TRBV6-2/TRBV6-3	CASSFREHTEAFF	TGTGCCAGCAGTTTCCGGGAACACACTGAAGCTTTCTTT
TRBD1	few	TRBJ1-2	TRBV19	CASITGGNYGYTF	TGTGCCAGTATCACAGGGGGCAACTATGGCTACACCTTC
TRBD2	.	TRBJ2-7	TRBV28	CASSTPSGGTPYEQYF	TGTGCCAGCAGTACCCCTAGCGGGGGGACCCCCTACGAGCAGTACTTC
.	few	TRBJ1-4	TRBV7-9	CASSSRGSGYGEKLFF	TGTGCCAGCAGCTCAAGGGGCTCGGGCTACGGCGAAAAACTGTTTTTT
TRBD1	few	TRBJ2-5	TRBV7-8	CASSHRQGNRETQYF	TGTGCCAGCAGCCATAGACAGGGGAACAGAGAGACCCAGTACTTC
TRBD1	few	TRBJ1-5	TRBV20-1	CSARVQGNSNQPQHF	TGCAGTGCTAGAGTACAGGGGAATAGCAATCAGCCCCAGCATTTT
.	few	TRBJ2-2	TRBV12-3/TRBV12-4	CASSSGWSGELFF	TGTGCCAGCAGCTCAGGGTGGTCCGGGGAGCTGTTTTTT
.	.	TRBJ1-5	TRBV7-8	CASSLAPRGGSNQPQHF	TGTGCCAGCAGCTTAGCCCCCCGTGGCGGGAGCAATCAGCCCCAGCATTTT
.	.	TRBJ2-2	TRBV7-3	CASSTRETGELFF	TGTGCCAGCAGCACCCGAGAGACCGGGGAGCTGTTTTTT
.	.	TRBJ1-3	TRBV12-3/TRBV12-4	CASSFFQISGNTIYF	TGTGCCAGCAGTTTCTTTCAGATCTCTGGAAACACCATATATTTT
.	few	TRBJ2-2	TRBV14	CASSPRLTGELFF	TGTGCCAGCAGCCCTCGCCTGACCGGGGAGCTGTTTTTT
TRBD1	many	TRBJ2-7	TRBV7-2	CASSPTGTGPYEQYF	TGTGCCAGCAGCCCAACCGGGACAGGGCCCTACGAGCAGTACTTC
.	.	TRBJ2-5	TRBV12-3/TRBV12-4	CASRLELGARQETQYF	TGTGCCAGCAGGTTAGAGTTAGGGGCGCGTCAAGAGACCCAGTACTTC
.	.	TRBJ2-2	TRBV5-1	CATRVMNTGELFF	TGCGCCACGCGGGTAATGAACACCGGGGAGCTGTTTTTT
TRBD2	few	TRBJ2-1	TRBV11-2	CASSDRTSGEQFF	TGTGCCAGCAGCGACCGGACTAGCGGGGAGCAGTTCTTC
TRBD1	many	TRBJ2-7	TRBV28	CASSPQTGILYEQYF	TGTGCCAGCAGTCCCCAGACAGGGATACTCTACGAGCAGTACTTC
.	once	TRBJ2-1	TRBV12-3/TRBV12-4	CTSRLGPVNEQFF	TGTACCAGCAGACTCGGCCCGGTCAATGAGCAGTTCTTC
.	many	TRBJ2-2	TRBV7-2	CASKTSLNTGELFF	TGTGCCAGCAAGACTTCTTTGAACACCGGGGAGCTGTTTTTT
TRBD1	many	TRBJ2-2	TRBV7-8	CASSIQGVHTGELFF	TGTGCCAGCAGCATTCAGGGGGTTCACACCGGGGAGCTGTTTTTT
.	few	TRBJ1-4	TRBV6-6	CASRRQLYEKLFF	TGTGCCAGCAGACGACAATTATATGAAAAACTGTTTTTT
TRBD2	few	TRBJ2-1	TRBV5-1	CASSPPGLAGYNEQFF	TGCGCCAGCAGCCCACCGGGACTAGCGGGCTACAATGAGCAGTTCTTC
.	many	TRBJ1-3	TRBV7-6	CASSFLLVGSSGNTIYF	TGTGCCAGCAGCTTCCTCCTGGTCGGGAGCTCTGGAAACACCATATATTTT
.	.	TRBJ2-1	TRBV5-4	CASSLEQSYNEQFF	TGTGCCAGCAGCTTGGAGCAGTCCTACAATGAGCAGTTCTTC
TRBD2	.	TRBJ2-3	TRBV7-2	CASSTLAGGPGDTQYF	TGTGCCAGCAGCACGTTAGCGGGGGGGCCAGGAGATACGCAGTATTTT
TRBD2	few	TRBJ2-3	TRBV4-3	CASSLSGGADDTQYF	TGCGCCAGCAGCCTTAGCGGGGGGGCCGATGATACGCAGTATTTT
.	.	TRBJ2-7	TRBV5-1	CASSLAGRIEREEQYF	TGCGCCAGCAGCTTGGCGGGGAGGATCGAGCGTGAAGAGCAGTACTTC
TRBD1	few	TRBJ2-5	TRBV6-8	CASSYPGQGAQYF	TGTGCCAGCAGTTACCCAGGACAGGGGGCCCAGTACTTC
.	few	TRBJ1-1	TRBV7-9	CASSLVFTEAFF	TGTGCCAGCAGCTTAGTCTTCACTGAAGCTTTCTTT
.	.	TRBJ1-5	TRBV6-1	CASSETGTYGPQHF	TGTGCCAGCAGTGAAACCGGGACGTATGGCCCCCAGCATTTT
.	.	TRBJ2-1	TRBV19	CASSMIVENEQFF	TGTGCCAGTAGTATGATTGTAGAAAATGAGCAGTTCTTC
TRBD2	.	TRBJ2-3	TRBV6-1	CASVRDYSSYTQYF	TGTGCCAGCGTCCGGGACTACTCCTCGTATACGCAGTATTTT
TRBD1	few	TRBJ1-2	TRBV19	CATRQGSRGYTF	TGTGCCACACGACAGGGCTCGAGAGGCTACACCTTC
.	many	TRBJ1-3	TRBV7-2	CASAVGGDFSGNTIYF	TGTGCCAGCGCCGTCGGGGGCGATTTCTCTGGAAACACCATATATTTT